Included here is one T cell receptor beta chain sequence, with context. Its antigen is not identified. This entry is derived from a study of a mutant IDH1 vaccine in newly diagnosed glioma. Study information: Onset of vaccination occurred 4-6 weeks following radiotherapy alone, or with temozolomide cycles. It was radiotherapy, temozolomide, or both that patients received previously, with most receiving both. The sex distribution of treated patients was 62.5% male and approximately 40% female, with a mean age of around 40 years. Points from the study as a whole: Pseudoprogression seemed unrelated to changes in top peripheral T cell clonotypes.

The time point denotes: week 5, during vaccination. The investigators gave 300 ug of mutant IDH1 20-mer peptide in each vaccine dose, together with topical imiquimod. Assay used: immunoSEQ multiplex PCR; TCRdb lists only in-frame clones, some missing. The repertoire includes over 50,000 clones, 85% to 90% of them detected once, and about 4.2% sits in the top ten. CDR3 size: 16 residues. Germline values: CDR1 KGHSH, CDR2 LQKENI. V dropped 3 bases and J dropped 6; count of bases not matched to a gene: 8. The clonotype was recovered from a woman between 35 and 50 years old with glioma. The input for sequencing was PBMCs, taken from a glioma patient whose treatment included an IDH1 peptide vaccine. This chain links TRBV18 with TRBJ2-1; the match to TRBD2 covers 10 bases. CDR3 sequence: CASSPPGTSESNEQFF. Here the CDR3 DNA reads TGTGCCAGCTCACCTCCCGGGACTAGCGAAAGCAATGAGCAGTTCTTC. The full variable domain, in which reference TRBV18 and TRBJ2-1 provide the parts outside the CDR3, is NAGVMQNPRHLVRRRGQEARLRCSPMKGHSHVYWYRQLPEEGLKFMVYLQKENIIDESGMPKERFSAEFPKEGPSILRIQQVVRGDSAAYFCASSPPGTSESNEQFFGPGTRLTVL.